What follows are 11 T cell receptor beta chains derived from one specimen sequenced in a study of monozygotic twins with inflammatory bowel disease. TCRdb re-called the 5' RACE reads; every CDR3 protein appears as one record, without DNA. This sample's table has just over 300,000 distinct CDR3 sequences. The specimen sequenced was blood. The receptor set was obtained from a human donor with ulcerative colitis or Crohn's disease, or a healthy co-twin of an affected twin (not recorded which).

This rearrangement joins TRBV9 to TRBJ2-7; TCRdb reports TRBD2, a call that lacks DNA to check it against. The CDR3 runs 16 residues. CDR1 SGDLS and CDR2 YYNGEE come from the germline V gene. The CDR3 region is CASSVASLAGAYEQYF.

The chain recombines TRBV6-2 or TRBV6-3 with TRBJ2-1; TCRdb lists TRBD2, though no DNA is available to test this call. The CDR3 spans 15 residues. Germline CDR1 and CDR2: MNHEY and SVGEGT. The CDR3 sequence: CASTLRGGKNNEQFF.

The J gene is TRBJ1-4, the V gene TRBV7-9; with no DNA, the TCRdb D assignment of TRBD1 cannot be verified. This CDR3 comprises 15 residues. Germline CDR1 and CDR2: SEHNR and FQNEAQ (reference sequence). The CDR3 is CASSGRVGFNEKLFF.

The V gene is TRBV9, the J gene TRBJ1-3. Germline V gene lookup returns CDR1 SGDLS and CDR2 YYNGEE. The CDR3 extends over 14 amino acids. CDR3 amino acids: CASSVQAEGNTIYF. Drawing the rest from reference TRBV9 and TRBJ1-3, the complete variable domain is DSGVTQTPKHLITATGQRVTLRCSPRSGDLSVYWYQQSLDQGLQFLIQYYNGEERAKGNILERFSAQQFPDLHSELNLSSLELGDSALYFCASSVQAEGNTIYFGEGSWLTVV.

The gene calls are TRBV15 and TRBJ2-1; TCRdb lists TRBD2, though no DNA is available to test this call. CDR3 size: 15 residues. Germline CDR1 reads LNHNV; CDR2 reads YYDKDF (reference sequence). This chain's CDR3 is CATSGRGIEQNEQFF. Full variable domain (outside the CDR3, taken from reference TRBV15 and TRBJ2-1): DAMVIQNPRYQVTQFGKPVTLSCSQTLNHNVMYWYQQKSSQAPKLLFHYYDKDFNNEADTPDNFQSRRPNTSFCFLDIRSPGLGDTAMYLCATSGRGIEQNEQFFGPGTRLTVL.

The chain carries TRBV12-3 or TRBV12-4 and TRBJ1-4; absent DNA, TCRdb's TRBD1 call cannot be checked. The CDR3 totals 15 residues. Here the CDR3 reads CASSPQQGAAEKLFF.

The J gene is TRBJ2-1, the V gene TRBV7-2; TCRdb calls TRBD1, which cannot be checked without DNA. This CDR3 has 12 amino acids. Germline V gives CDR1 SGHTA, CDR2 FQGNSA. CDR3 protein: CASSLGRDEQFF.

The chain uses TRBV7-9 and TRBJ1-1. CDR1 and CDR2 from the germline V gene are SEHNR and FQNEAQ (reference sequence). The CDR3 totals 13 residues. The chain's CDR3 is CASSRDMNTEAFF.

V is TRBV7-9 and J is TRBJ2-4. This CDR3 contains 17 residues. CDR1 SEHNR and CDR2 FQNEAQ come from the germline V gene (reference sequence). Here the CDR3 reads CASSLAEAPIAKNIQYF. Filled out from reference TRBV7-9 and TRBJ2-4, the complete variable domain reads DTGVSQNPRHKITKRGQNVTFRCDPISEHNRLYWYRQTLGQGPEFLTYFQNEAQLEKSRLLSDRFSAERPKGSFSTLEIQRTEQGDSAMYLCASSLAEAPIAKNIQYFGAGTRLSVL.

The gene calls are TRBV27 and TRBJ2-3; TCRdb calls TRBD2, which cannot be checked without DNA. Germline loops: CDR1 MNHEY, CDR2 SMNVEV (reference sequence). The CDR3 sequence is 17 residues long. This chain's CDR3 is CASSSARGLAGADTQYF.

CDR3 sequence: CSVGVSGKLVGELFF. The gene calls are TRBV29-1 and TRBJ2-2; TCRdb gives TRBD2 as the D gene, but with no DNA this cannot be confirmed. The CDR3 covers 15 residues. Germline-derived CDR1 and CDR2 are SQVTM and ANQGSEA.